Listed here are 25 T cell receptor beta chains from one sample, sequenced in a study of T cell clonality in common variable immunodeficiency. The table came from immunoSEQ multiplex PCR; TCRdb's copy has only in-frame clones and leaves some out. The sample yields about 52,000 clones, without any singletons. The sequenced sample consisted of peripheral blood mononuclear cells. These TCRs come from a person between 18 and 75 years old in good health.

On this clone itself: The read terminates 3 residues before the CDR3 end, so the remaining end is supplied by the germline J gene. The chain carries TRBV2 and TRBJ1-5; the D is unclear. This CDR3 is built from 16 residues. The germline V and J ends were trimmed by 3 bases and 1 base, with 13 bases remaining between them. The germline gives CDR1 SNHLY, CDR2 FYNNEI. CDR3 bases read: TGTGCCAGCAGTGAGAGGGCAGCCTGGAGCAATCAGCCC. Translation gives CASSERAAWSNQP. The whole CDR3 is CASSERAAWSNQPQHF.

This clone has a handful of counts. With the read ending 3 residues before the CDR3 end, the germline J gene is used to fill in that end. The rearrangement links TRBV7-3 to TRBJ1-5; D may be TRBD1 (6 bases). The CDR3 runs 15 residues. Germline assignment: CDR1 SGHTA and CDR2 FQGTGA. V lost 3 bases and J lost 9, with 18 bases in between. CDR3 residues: CASSFFGTRPPPQHF. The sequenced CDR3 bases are TGTGCCAGCAGCTTTTTCGGGACACGTCCCCCGCCC.

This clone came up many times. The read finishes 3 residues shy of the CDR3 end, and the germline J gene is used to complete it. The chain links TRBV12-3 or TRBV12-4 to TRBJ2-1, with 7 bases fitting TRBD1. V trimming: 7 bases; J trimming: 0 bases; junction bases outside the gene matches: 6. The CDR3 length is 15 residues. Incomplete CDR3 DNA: TGTGCCAGCACTATAGACAGGGACTCCTACAATGAG. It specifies CASTIDRDSYNE. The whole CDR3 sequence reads CASTIDRDSYNEQFF.

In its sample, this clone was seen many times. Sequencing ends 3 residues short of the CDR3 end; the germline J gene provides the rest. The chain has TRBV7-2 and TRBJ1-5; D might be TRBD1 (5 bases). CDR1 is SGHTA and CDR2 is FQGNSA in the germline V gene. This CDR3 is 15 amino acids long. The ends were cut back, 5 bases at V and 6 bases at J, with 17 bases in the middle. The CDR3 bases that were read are TGTGCCAGCAGCCCCTCGGCGGGGCCCGGTCAGCCC. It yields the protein CASSPSAGPGQP. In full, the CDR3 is CASSPSAGPGQPQHF.

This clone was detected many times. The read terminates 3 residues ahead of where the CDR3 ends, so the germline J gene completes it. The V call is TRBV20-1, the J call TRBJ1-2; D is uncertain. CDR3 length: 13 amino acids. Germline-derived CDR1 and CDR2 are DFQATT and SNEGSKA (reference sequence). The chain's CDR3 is CSGSGGPGYGYTF. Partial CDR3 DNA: TGCAGCGGGAGCGGCGGACCCGGCTATGGC.

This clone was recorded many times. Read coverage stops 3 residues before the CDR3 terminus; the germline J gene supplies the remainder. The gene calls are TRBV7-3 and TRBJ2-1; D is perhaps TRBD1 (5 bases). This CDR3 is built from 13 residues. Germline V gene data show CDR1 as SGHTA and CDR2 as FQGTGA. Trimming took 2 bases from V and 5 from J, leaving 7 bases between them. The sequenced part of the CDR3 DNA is TGTGCCAGCAGCTTAGACAGAGACAATGAG. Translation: CASSLDRDNE. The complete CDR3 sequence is CASSLDRDNEQFF.

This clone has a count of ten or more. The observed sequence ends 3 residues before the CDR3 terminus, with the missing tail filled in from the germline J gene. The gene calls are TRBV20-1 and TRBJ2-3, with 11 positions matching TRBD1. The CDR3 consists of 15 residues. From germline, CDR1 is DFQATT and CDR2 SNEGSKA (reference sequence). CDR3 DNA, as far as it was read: TGCAGTGCTCCGTGGGACAGGGGGATTAAAGAGACG. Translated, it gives CSAPWDRGIKET. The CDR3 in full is CSAPWDRGIKETQYF.

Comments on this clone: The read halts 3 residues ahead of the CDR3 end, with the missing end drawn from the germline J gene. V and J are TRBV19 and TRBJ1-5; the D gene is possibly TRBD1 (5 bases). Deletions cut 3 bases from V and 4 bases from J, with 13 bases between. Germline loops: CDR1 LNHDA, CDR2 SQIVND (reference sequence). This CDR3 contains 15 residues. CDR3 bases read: TGTGCCAGTAGTATTACAGGTGGTGGGAATCAGCCC. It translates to CASSITGGGNQP. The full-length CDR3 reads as CASSITGGGNQPQHF.

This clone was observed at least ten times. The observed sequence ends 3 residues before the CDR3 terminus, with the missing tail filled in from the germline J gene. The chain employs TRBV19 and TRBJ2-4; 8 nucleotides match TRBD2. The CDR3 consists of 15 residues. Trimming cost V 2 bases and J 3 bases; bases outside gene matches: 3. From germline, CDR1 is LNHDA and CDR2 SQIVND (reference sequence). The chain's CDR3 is CASSILAGFKNIQYF. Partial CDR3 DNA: TGTGCCAGTAGTATACTAGCGGGTTTCAAAAACATT.

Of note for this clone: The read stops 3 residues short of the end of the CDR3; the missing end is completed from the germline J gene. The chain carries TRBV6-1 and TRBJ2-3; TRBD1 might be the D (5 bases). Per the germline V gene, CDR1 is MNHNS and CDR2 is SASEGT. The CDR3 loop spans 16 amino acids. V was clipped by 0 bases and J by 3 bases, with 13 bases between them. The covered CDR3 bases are TGTGCCAGCAGTGAAGCGATGGGGCCATTAACAGATACG. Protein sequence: CASSEAMGPLTDT. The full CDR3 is CASSEAMGPLTDTQYF.

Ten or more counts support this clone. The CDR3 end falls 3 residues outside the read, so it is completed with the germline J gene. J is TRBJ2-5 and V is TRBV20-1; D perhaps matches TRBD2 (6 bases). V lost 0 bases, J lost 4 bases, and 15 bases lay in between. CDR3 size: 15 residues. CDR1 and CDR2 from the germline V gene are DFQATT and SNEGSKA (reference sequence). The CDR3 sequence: CSARDPDLGGETQYF. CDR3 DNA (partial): TGCAGTGCTAGAGATCCTGACCTCGGGGGAGAGACC.

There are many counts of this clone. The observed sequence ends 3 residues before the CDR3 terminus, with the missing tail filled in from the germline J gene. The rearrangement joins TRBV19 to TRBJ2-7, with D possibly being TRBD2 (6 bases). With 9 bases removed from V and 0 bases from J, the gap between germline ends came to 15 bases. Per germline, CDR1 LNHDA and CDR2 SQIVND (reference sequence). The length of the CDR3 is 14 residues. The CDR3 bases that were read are TGTGCCAGCAGGAAGGAGGGTAGCTCCTACGAG. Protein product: CASRKEGSSYE. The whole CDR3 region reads CASRKEGSSYEQYF.

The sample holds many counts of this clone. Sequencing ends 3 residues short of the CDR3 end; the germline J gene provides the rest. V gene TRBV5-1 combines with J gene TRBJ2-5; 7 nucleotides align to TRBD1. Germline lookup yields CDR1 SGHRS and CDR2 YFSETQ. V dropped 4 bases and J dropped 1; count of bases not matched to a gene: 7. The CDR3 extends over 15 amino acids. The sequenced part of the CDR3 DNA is TGCGCCAGCAGCCTACAGACAGGGAGCCAAGAGACC. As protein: CASSLQTGSQET. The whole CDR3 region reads CASSLQTGSQETQYF.

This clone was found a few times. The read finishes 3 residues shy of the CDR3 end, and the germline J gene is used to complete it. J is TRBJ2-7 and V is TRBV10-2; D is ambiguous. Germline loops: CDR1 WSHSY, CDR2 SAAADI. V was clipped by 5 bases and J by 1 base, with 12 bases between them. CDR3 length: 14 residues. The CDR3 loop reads CASSSGSQSYEQYF. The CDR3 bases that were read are TGCGCCAGCAGTTCTGGCTCTCAGTCCTACGAG.

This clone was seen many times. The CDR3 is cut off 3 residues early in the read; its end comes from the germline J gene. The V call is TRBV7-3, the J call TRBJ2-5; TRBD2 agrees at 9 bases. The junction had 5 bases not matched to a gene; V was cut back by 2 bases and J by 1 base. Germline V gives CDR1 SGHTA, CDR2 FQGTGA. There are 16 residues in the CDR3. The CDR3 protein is CASSLSAGGGQETQYF. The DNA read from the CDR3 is TGTGCCAGCAGCTTATCGGCGGGGGGGGGCCAAGAGACC. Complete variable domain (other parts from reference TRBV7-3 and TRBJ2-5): GAGVSQTPSNKVTEKGKYVELRCDPISGHTALYWYRQSLGQGPEFLIYFQGTGAADDSGLPNDRFFAVRPEGSVSTLKIQRTERGDSAVYLCASSLSAGGGQETQYFGPGTRLLVL.

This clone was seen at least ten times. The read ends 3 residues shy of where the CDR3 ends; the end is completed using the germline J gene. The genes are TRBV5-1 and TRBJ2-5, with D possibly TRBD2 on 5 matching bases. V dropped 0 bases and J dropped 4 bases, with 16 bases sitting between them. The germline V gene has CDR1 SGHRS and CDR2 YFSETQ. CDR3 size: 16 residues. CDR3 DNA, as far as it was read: TGCGCCAGCAGCTTGGGAGGCGCTGTAGCGATAGAGACC. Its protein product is CASSLGGAVAIET. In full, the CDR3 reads CASSLGGAVAIETQYF.

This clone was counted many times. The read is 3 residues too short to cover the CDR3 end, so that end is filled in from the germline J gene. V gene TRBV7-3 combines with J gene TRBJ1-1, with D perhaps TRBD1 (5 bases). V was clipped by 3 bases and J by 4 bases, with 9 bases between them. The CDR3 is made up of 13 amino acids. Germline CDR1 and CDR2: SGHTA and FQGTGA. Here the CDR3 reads CASSFGGGTEAFF. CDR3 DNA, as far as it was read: TGTGCCAGCAGCTTTGGGGGGGGCACTGAA.

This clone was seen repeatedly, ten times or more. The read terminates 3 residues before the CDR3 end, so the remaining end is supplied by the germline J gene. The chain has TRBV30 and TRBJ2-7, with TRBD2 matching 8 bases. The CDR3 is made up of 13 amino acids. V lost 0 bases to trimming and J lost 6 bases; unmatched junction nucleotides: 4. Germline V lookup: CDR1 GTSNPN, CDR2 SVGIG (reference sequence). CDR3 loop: CAWSVGGRFEQYF. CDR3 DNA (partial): TGTGCCTGGAGTGTCGGCGGGAGGTTCGAG.

Here the CDR3 reads CASSEAGAIGELFF. Partial CDR3 DNA: TGTGCCAGCAGTGAAGCGGGGGCAATCGGGGAG. The chain recombines TRBV2 with TRBJ2-2; possible D gene TRBD1, 6 bases. The read terminates 3 residues before the CDR3 end, so the remaining end is supplied by the germline J gene. CDR1 and CDR2 from the germline V gene are SNHLY and FYNNEI. The CDR3 is 14 residues long. The V end lost 0 bases, the J end lost 7 bases, and 9 bases lay between the germline ends.

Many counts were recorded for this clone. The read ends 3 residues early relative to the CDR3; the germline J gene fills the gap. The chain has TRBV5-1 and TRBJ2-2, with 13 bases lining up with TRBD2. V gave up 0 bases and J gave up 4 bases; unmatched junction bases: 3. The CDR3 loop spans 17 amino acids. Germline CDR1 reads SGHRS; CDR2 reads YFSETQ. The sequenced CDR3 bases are TGCGCCAGCAGCTTGGAGGGGACTAGCGGGGTCACCGGGGAG. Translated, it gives CASSLEGTSGVTGE. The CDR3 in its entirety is CASSLEGTSGVTGELFF.

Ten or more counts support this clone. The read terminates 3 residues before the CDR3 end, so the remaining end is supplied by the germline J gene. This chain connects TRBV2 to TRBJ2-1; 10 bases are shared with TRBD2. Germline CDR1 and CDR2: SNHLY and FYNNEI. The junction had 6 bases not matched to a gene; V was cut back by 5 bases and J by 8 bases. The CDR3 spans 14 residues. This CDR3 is CASSRLAGVDEQFF. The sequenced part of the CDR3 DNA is TGTGCCAGCAGTAGGCTAGCGGGAGTAGATGAG.

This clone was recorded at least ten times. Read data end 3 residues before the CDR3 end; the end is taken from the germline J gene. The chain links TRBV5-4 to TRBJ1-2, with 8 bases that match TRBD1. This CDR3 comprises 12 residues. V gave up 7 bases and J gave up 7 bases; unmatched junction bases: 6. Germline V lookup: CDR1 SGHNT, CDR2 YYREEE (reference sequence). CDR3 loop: CASFQGAGGYTF. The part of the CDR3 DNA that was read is TGTGCCAGCTTCCAGGGGGCTGGTGGC. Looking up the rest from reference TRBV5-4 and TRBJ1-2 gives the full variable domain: ETGVTQSPTHLIKTRGQQVTLRCSSQSGHNTVSWYQQALGQGPQFIFQYYREEENGRGNFPPRFSGLQFPNYSSELNVNALELDDSALYLCASFQGAGGYTFGSGTRLTVV.

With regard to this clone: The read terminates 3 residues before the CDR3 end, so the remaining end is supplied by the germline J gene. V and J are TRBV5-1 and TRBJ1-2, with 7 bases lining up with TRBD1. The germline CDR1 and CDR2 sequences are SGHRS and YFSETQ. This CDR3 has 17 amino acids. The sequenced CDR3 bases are TGCGCCAGCAGCCCAGGAACCGCCCGGGACAGCTACAATGAC. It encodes CASSPGTARDSYND. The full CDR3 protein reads CASSPGTARDSYNDYTF.

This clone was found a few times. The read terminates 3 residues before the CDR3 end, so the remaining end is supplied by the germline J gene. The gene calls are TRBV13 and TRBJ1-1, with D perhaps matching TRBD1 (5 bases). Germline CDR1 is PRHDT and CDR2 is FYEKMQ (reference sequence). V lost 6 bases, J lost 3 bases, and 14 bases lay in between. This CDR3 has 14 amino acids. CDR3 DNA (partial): TGTGCCAGCAGTCCACCTGACAGTTACACTGAA. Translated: CASSPPDSYTE. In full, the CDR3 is CASSPPDSYTEAFF.

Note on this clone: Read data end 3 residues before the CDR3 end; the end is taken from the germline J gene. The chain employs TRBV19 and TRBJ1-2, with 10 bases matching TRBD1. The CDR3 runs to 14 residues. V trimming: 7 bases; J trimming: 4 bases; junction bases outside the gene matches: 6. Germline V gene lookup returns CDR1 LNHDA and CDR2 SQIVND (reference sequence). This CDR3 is CASTSRDRGYGYTF. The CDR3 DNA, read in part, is TGTGCCAGTACCAGTAGGGACAGGGGCTATGGC.